These 14 T cell receptor beta chains share one sample of origin, sequenced in a study of blood T cell repertoires in COVID-19. Assay: immunoSEQ multiplex PCR; the TCRdb copy retains only in-frame clones and omits some. This sample has a few hundred thousand clones, with around 84% found just once. Specimen: PBMCs or T cells enriched from blood (not recorded which). Receptor source: a woman between 50 and 59 years old who had been exposed to COVID-19.

This clone was seen just once. The V call is TRBV12-5, the J call TRBJ1-2, with 7 bases fitting TRBD1. The germline CDR1 and CDR2 sequences are LGHNT and FRNRAP. The ends lost 1 base at V and 1 base at J; junction bases unmatched: 9. The CDR3 length is 17 residues. Here the CDR3 DNA reads TGTGCTAGTGGTTTGGCCATCCGGGACAGAATTAACTATGGCTACACCTTC. It encodes CASGLAIRDRINYGYTF.

The CDR3 DNA is TGTGCCACCAGTGAAATAAACTCTCCAGATACGCAGTATTTT. This codes for CATSEINSPDTQYF. The chain joins TRBV24-1 to TRBJ2-3; D call uncertain. The CDR3 consists of 14 residues. V was cut by 4 bases and J by 4 bases, with 11 bases left in between. The germline gives CDR1 KGHDR, CDR2 SFDVKD.

The chain combines TRBV19 with TRBJ1-4; weak D call: TRBD1 (5 bases). V lost 7 bases, J lost 3 bases, and 9 bases lay in between. CDR3 size: 13 residues. Per the germline V gene, CDR1 is LNHDA and CDR2 is SQIVND (reference sequence). Here the CDR3 DNA reads TGTGCCAGTAACCGACAGCCTAATGAAAAACTGTTTTTT. Its translation is CASNRQPNEKLFF.

Worth noting for this clone: Other DNA sequences of this sample code for an identical CDR3. The chain has TRBV3-1 (or the pseudogene TRBV3-2) and TRBJ2-2, with a possible D match to TRBD1 (6 bases). The CDR3 runs 14 residues. V gave up 2 bases and J gave up 4 bases, with 8 bases separating them. Germline V gene data show CDR1 as LGHDT and CDR2 as YNNKEL (reference sequence). The CDR3: CASSQLQGTGELFF. Here the CDR3 DNA reads TGTGCCAGCAGCCAACTACAGGGCACCGGGGAGCTGTTTTTT.

The chain employs TRBV3-1 (or the pseudogene TRBV3-2) and TRBJ2-1; possibly TRBD2 for D (5 bases). Germline V gene sequence: CDR1 LGHDT, CDR2 YNNKEL (reference sequence). CDR3 size: 16 residues. Trimming shortened V by 2 bases and J by 10 bases, and 21 bases separated the two germline ends. The chain's CDR3 is CASSQRLWRAYGEQFF. CDR3 coding DNA: TGTGCCAGCAGCCAAAGACTATGGCGGGCCTATGGGGAGCAGTTCTTC.

V and J are TRBV6-5 and TRBJ1-2; 7 positions match TRBD1. This CDR3 spans 13 amino acids. V gave up 6 bases and J gave up 4 bases; unmatched junction bases: 5. Germline V gene sequence: CDR1 MNHEY, CDR2 SVGAGI. In DNA form, the CDR3 reads TGTGCCAGCAGGCGGGACAGAAGCTATGGCTACACCTTC. This gives the protein CASRRDRSYGYTF.

The V gene is TRBV29-1, the J gene TRBJ1-5, with D maybe TRBD1 (5 bases). Trimming removed 4 bases at V and 2 bases at J, with 12 bases between. This CDR3 spans 14 amino acids. CDR1 and CDR2 from the germline V gene are SQVTM and ANQGSEA. The CDR3 DNA is TGCAGCGTTGCTTGGCAGGGCGGCAATCAGCCCCAGCATTTT. It specifies CSVAWQGGNQPQHF.

This rearrangement joins TRBV19 to TRBJ1-2, with unresolved D. Looked up from germline, CDR1 is LNHDA and CDR2 is SQIVND (reference sequence). The CDR3 has 13 residues. Trimming shortened V by 1 base and J by 3 bases, and 6 bases separated the two germline ends. CDR3 protein: CASSIAPDYGYTF. CDR3 nucleotides: TGTGCCAGTAGTATAGCGCCGGACTATGGCTACACCTTC.

This chain joins TRBV9 and TRBJ2-1; possible D gene TRBD2, 5 bases. The CDR3 covers 13 residues. Trimming took off 10 bases at V and 1 base at J, with 12 bases between the two ends. Germline V gene sequence: CDR1 SGDLS, CDR2 YYNGEE. The CDR3 bases are TGTGCCTCCGGACGGGATTCCTACAATGAGCAGTTCTTC. Translated, it gives CASGRDSYNEQFF.

CDR3 nucleotide sequence: TGCAGCGTTGGACATACCGGGGAGCTGTTTTTT. Its protein product is CSVGHTGELFF. The chain uses TRBV29-1 and TRBJ2-2; the D is unclear. The V gene lost 4 bases and the J gene lost 5 bases, with 5 bases spanning the gap. This CDR3 has 11 residues. CDR1 is SQVTM, CDR2 ANQGSEA, per germline.

The chain has TRBV2 and TRBJ1-2, with D possibly being TRBD1 (6 bases). The length of the CDR3 is 16 residues. V gave up 7 bases and J gave up 4 bases, with 22 bases separating them. Germline loops: CDR1 SNHLY, CDR2 FYNNEI. DNA of the CDR3: TGTGCCAGCACAGAACCGGGACCGGGGACATCCTATGGCTACACCTTC. Amino acid sequence: CASTEPGPGTSYGYTF.

This clone was counted between two and nine times. The chain couples TRBV7-2 to TRBJ2-2; D gene ambiguous. The CDR3 extends over 11 amino acids. V gave up 3 bases and J gave up 6 bases, with 2 bases separating them. Germline CDR1 is SGHTA and CDR2 is FQGNSA. The CDR3 region is CASSFAGELFF. As DNA, the CDR3 is TGTGCCAGCAGCTTCGCCGGGGAGCTGTTTTTT.

The chain links TRBV24-1 to TRBJ2-1; no reliable D call. Germline values: CDR1 KGHDR, CDR2 SFDVKD. This CDR3 comprises 15 residues. V lost 8 bases to trimming and J lost 0 bases, with 13 bases between them. The CDR3 nucleotides read TGTGCCACCAACTTCCCCCTTCGCTCCTACAATGAGCAGTTCTTC. This translates into CATNFPLRSYNEQFF.

This sequence joins TRBV6-6 and TRBJ2-7; 8 bases line up with TRBD1. This CDR3 region has 14 residues. Trimming removed 5 bases from V and 5 bases from J; junction bases left unmatched: 8. The germline gives CDR1 MNHNY, CDR2 SVGAGI (reference sequence). As DNA, the CDR3 is TGTGCCAGCAGTCATTACAGGGGGGCACACGAGCAGTACTTC. Its protein is CASSHYRGAHEQYF.